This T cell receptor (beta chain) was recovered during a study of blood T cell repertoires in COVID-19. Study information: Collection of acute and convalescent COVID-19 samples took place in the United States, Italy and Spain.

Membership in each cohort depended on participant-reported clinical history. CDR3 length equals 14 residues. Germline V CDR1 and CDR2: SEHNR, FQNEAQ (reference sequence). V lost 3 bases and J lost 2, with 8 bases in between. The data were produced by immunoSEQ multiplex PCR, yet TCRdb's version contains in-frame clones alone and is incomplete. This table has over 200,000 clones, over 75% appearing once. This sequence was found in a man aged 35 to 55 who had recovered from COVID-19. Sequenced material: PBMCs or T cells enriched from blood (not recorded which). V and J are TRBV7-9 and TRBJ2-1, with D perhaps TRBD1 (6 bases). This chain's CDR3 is CASSLKGAYNEQFF. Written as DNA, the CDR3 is TGTGCCAGCAGCTTGAAGGGGGCCTACAATGAGCAGTTCTTC.